This passage covers 5 T cell receptor beta chains from one sample sequenced in a study of T cell repertoires in cytomegalovirus infection. MiXCR, applied by TCRdb to the reads, yields one record per CDR3 protein. The data contain around 71,000 distinct CDR3 sequences, roughly 22% of them singletons. Antigens of these TCRs are unknown. The specimen comprised CD8+ T cells from cultured PBMCs, sampled from culture after CMV antigen stimulation. The receptors come from a human donor in good health (CMV status not recorded). Some clones in this sample may be carry-over from other donors' samples.

The rearrangement uses TRBV19 and TRBJ2-7; D possibly corresponds to TRBD2 (6 bases). Germline V gene data show CDR1 as LNHDA and CDR2 as SQIVND (reference sequence). There are 15 residues in the CDR3. CDR3 region: CARSIDIGRSYEQYF. The CDR3 region has the DNA TGTGCACGTAGTATAGATATCGGGAGATCCTACGAGCAGTACTTC.

This clonotype appeared a single time. J is TRBJ1-3 and V is TRBV4-1, with a possible D match to TRBD1 (5 bases). The CDR3 covers 18 residues. V was trimmed by 1 base and J by 0 bases, leaving 16 bases between them. Germline V gives CDR1 MGHRA, CDR2 YSYEKL. In DNA form, the CDR3 reads TGCGCCAGCAGCCAAGTGTGGCAGGGTGGTTACTCTGGAAACACCATATATTTT. It encodes CASSQVWQGGYSGNTIYF.

The gene calls are TRBV12-3 or TRBV12-4 and TRBJ2-5, with D possibly TRBD2 on 5 matching bases. The length of the CDR3 is 18 residues. The V end was cut by 2 bases, the J end by 1 base, with 20 bases between. This CDR3 is CASSLWGAGGGIQETQYF. CDR3 in DNA: TGTGCCAGCAGTTTATGGGGTGCGGGTGGCGGAATCCAAGAGACCCAGTACTTC.

The chain is built from TRBV7-2 and TRBJ2-5; TRBD2 matches 10 bases. The CDR3 runs 15 residues. Germline CDR1 is SGHTA and CDR2 is FQGNSA. V was pared by 3 bases and J by 2 bases, with 3 bases of the junction left unmatched. CDR3 protein: CASSFASGGQETQYF. In nucleotides, the CDR3 is TGTGCCAGCAGCTTTGCTAGCGGGGGACAAGAGACCCAGTACTTC.

This clonotype turned up a few times. This chain connects TRBV27 to TRBJ2-7; TRBD1 or TRBD2 may be the D gene (5 bases each). The CDR3 extends over 14 amino acids. Germline CDR1 reads MNHEY; CDR2 reads SMNVEV (reference sequence). The ends were cut back, 6 bases at V and 0 bases at J, with 12 bases in the middle. The CDR3 here is CASRTGTGSYEQYF. CDR3 DNA sequence: TGTGCCAGCAGAACCGGGACGGGCTCCTACGAGCAGTACTTC.